Described below is a single TCR beta chain sequence and its context. The source of the sample is a study of blood T cell repertoires in COVID-19. The overall study: PBMCs, B-cell-depleted T cells, or T cells were the source of the cDNA or gDNA that made up the material.

Germline V gene sequence: CDR1 GTSNPN, CDR2 SVGIG (reference sequence). The length of the CDR3 is 13 residues. V trimming: 6 bases; J trimming: 6 bases; junction bases outside the gene matches: 5. Per the original methods: Nucleated cell number was recorded as an estimate derived from reference gene primer amplification. Produced via immunoSEQ multiplex PCR; TCRdb's table is partial and in-frame only. V and J calls and clone size are given by that table; D and trimming were obtained from the DNA. The table includes about 70,000 clones, about 84% detected once. Material for sequencing was peripheral blood. The rearrangement links TRBV30 to TRBJ1-6; TRBD1 aligns across 7 bases. This receptor was identified in a woman in her sixties or seventies with acute or convalescent COVID-19. CDR3 protein: CACRDRANSPLHF. CDR3 nucleotide sequence: TGTGCCTGCCGAGACAGGGCTAATTCACCCCTCCACTTT.